This T cell receptor (beta chain) comes out of a study of shared clonotypes between healthy human individuals. On the study more broadly: Researchers drew samples from two women and three men aged 18 to 49. Per donor, three plates held CD4 naive cells, three held CD4 memory, two held CD8 naive and one held CD8 memory.

Per germline, CDR1 LNHDA and CDR2 SQIVND (reference sequence). The CDR3 length is 16 residues. Trimming left V 0 bases short and J 4 bases short, with 14 bases between. The input for sorted-subset replicate PCRs was around 210 ng DNA, around 30,000 T cell genomes. The repertoire was sequenced with immunoSEQ multiplex PCR; TCRdb's copy has only in-frame clones and lacks some. The table records approximately 740,000 clones, under 80% of them present only once. CD45RA+ naive and CD45RA-negative memory subsets were separated from CD4+ cells. The chain links TRBV19 to TRBJ2-3; a possible D gene is TRBD2 (5 bases). The clonotype comes from a woman in her 30s in good health. Sequencing was done on a sample of memory CD4+ T cells sorted from blood. Subset in this sample: CD45RA-negative fraction. The DNA for the CDR3 is TGTGCCAGTAGTATAGAGAGGAGGCCGGTCTCAGATACGCAGTATTTT. Translating it yields CASSIERRPVSDTQYF.